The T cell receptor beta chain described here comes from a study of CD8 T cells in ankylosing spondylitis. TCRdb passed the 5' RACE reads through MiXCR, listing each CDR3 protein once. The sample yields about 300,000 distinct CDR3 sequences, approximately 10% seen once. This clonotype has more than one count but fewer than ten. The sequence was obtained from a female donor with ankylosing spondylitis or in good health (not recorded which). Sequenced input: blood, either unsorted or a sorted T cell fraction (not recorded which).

CDR3 loop: CASSLAGITQYF. CDR3 bases: TGTGCCAGCAGCTTAGCGGGGATTACCCAGTACTTC. The rearrangement links TRBV7-9 to TRBJ2-5; D not certain. Trimming removed 0 bases from V and 8 bases from J, with 7 bases in between. The CDR3 is made up of 12 amino acids. Germline V gene sequence: CDR1 SEHNR, CDR2 FQNEAQ (reference sequence).